Shown below are 24 T cell receptor beta chains from a single sample sequenced in a study of T cell repertoires in cytomegalovirus infection. For these TCRs, the target antigens are not known. In TCRdb, the reads were re-called with MiXCR into one record per CDR3 protein. The table has hundreds of thousands of distinct CDR3 sequences, roughly 34% seen once. The specimen was cultured PBMCs, collected from culture after CMV antigen stimulation. All receptors come from a human donor in good health (CMV status not recorded). Some clones in this sample may be carry-over from other donors' samples.

V gene TRBV7-6 combines with J gene TRBJ1-1; D gene uncertain. V was pared by 2 bases and J by 4 bases, with 17 bases between. From germline, CDR1 is SGHVS and CDR2 FNYEAQ. The CDR3 covers 16 residues. CDR3 bases: TGTGCCAGCAGCTTATTTTCGGTTGCGGAGGGCACTGAAGCTTTCTTT. Residues: CASSLFSVAEGTEAFF.

The V call is TRBV4-3, the J call TRBJ1-5; D ambiguous. The V end lost 2 bases, the J end lost 5 bases, and 10 bases lay between the germline ends. Germline assignment: CDR1 LGHNA and CDR2 YSLEER. The CDR3 consists of 14 residues. As DNA, the CDR3 is TGCGCCAGCAGCCAATTTGGAGGAGATCAGCCCCAGCATTTT. Translated: CASSQFGGDQPQHF.

The chain couples TRBV29-1 to TRBJ2-2; 13 bases align to TRBD2. Per the germline V gene, CDR1 is SQVTM and CDR2 is ANQGSEA. V lost 6 bases to trimming and J lost 6 bases; unmatched junction nucleotides: 7. The CDR3 has 15 amino acids. This CDR3 is CSVARTSGSSGELFF. Here the CDR3 DNA reads TGCAGCGTAGCCCGGACTAGCGGGAGTTCCGGGGAGCTGTTTTTT.

The V call is TRBV27, the J call TRBJ1-6; 8 nucleotides match TRBD1. Germline V gene lookup returns CDR1 MNHEY and CDR2 SMNVEV (reference sequence). CDR3 size: 16 residues. Losses at the gene ends were 6 bases for V and 7 bases for J; bases not matched to a gene: 11. The chain's CDR3 is CASSRTGSPPNSPLHF. Written as DNA, the CDR3 is TGTGCCAGCAGCCGGACAGGGAGTCCTCCCAATTCACCCCTCCACTTT.

This clonotype was picked up many times. The rearrangement links TRBV7-2 to TRBJ1-2; maybe TRBD1 (5 bases). The V gene lost 2 bases and the J gene lost 3 bases, with 13 bases spanning the gap. Germline CDR1 and CDR2: SGHTA and FQGNSA. The CDR3 runs to 15 residues. CDR3 sequence (DNA): TGTGCCAGCAGCTTAATGGGACGGGTGTACTATGGCTACACCTTC. Its translation: CASSLMGRVYYGYTF.

In its sample, this clonotype was seen a few times. The rearrangement joins TRBV6-6 to TRBJ1-4, with 10 bases identical to TRBD1. This CDR3 has 16 residues. With V trimmed by 5 bases and J by 6 bases, 9 bases remained unmatched. Germline-derived CDR1 and CDR2 are MNHNY and SVGAGI (reference sequence). The CDR3 sequence is CASSQTQDRGYEKLFF. The CDR3 nucleotides read TGTGCCAGCAGTCAGACACAGGACAGGGGGTATGAAAAACTGTTTTTT.

This clonotype was found a few times. J is TRBJ2-5 and V is TRBV6-1; tentatively, D is TRBD2 (6 bases). V lost 5 bases, J lost 4 bases, and 17 bases lay in between. CDR1 and CDR2 from the germline V gene are MNHNS and SASEGT. This CDR3 spans 15 amino acids. The CDR3 sequence: CASSRDWEVPETQYF. The CDR3 nucleotides are TGTGCCAGCAGTCGTGATTGGGAGGTCCCAGAGACCCAGTACTTC.

The V and J genes are TRBV4-2 and TRBJ1-2, with D perhaps matching TRBD1 (5 bases). The CDR3 consists of 15 residues. V gave up 0 bases and J gave up 0 bases, with 8 bases separating them. Germline assignment: CDR1 LGHNA and CDR2 YNFKEQ. The CDR3 nucleotides are TGTGCCAGCAGCCAAGACCCGGGGGCTAACTATGGCTACACCTTC. Its translation: CASSQDPGANYGYTF.

This clonotype occurred a few times. The chain recombines TRBV10-3 with TRBJ2-3; 7 nucleotides agree with TRBD2. The CDR3 is 16 amino acids. Germline CDR1 reads ENHRY; CDR2 reads SYGVKD. The V segment lost 0 bases and the J segment 1 base; nucleotides outside the gene matches: 4. The CDR3 DNA reads TGTGCCATCAGTGAGTCCGGGACTAAAGGCACAGATACGCAGTATTTT. Translation: CAISESGTKGTDTQYF.

The rearrangement joins TRBV7-8 to TRBJ2-1; 7 bases match TRBD1. The CDR3 consists of 14 residues. The germline V gene has CDR1 SGHVS and CDR2 FQNEAQ. The V segment lost 4 bases and the J segment 9 bases; nucleotides outside the gene matches: 9. The CDR3 DNA reads as TGTGCCAGCAGCTCCCCGGGACAGAAGAGTGAGCAGTTCTTC. As protein: CASSSPGQKSEQFF. The entire variable domain, with the rest obtained from reference TRBV7-8 and TRBJ2-1, is as follows: GAGVSQSPRYKVAKRGQDVALRCDPISGHVSLFWYQQALGQGPEFLTYFQNEAQLDKSGLPSDRFFAERPEGSVSTLKIQRTQQEDSAVYLCASSSPGQKSEQFFGPGTRLTVL.

This clonotype was detected only a few times. The chain couples TRBV6-2 or TRBV6-3 to TRBJ2-7, with a possible D match to TRBD2 (6 bases). This CDR3 has 14 amino acids. Germline V gene data show CDR1 as MNHEY and CDR2 as SVGEGT. Trimming left V 5 bases short and J 6 bases short, with 17 bases between. The CDR3 sequence is CASSPSGTPREQYF. The DNA of the CDR3 is TGTGCCAGCAGTCCCTCCGGGACTCCCCGCGAGCAGTACTTC.

The chain combines TRBV29-1 with TRBJ2-1; D call uncertain. The CDR3 runs to 13 residues. Trimming shortened V by 4 bases and J by 0 bases, and 7 bases separated the two germline ends. The germline V gene encodes CDR1 SQVTM and CDR2 ANQGSEA. CDR3 protein: CSVVVSSYNEQFF. CDR3 bases: TGCAGCGTTGTGGTTAGCTCCTACAATGAGCAGTTCTTC.

This chain uses TRBV12-3 or TRBV12-4 with TRBJ2-3, with D perhaps given as TRBD1 or TRBD2 (5 bases each). V lost 3 bases and J lost 0, with 10 bases in between. The CDR3 runs 15 residues. The CDR3 protein is CASSFIGGSTDTQYF. CDR3 bases: TGTGCCAGCAGTTTCATTGGGGGAAGCACAGATACGCAGTATTTT.

This rearrangement joins TRBV11-3 to TRBJ2-1; 12 bases map to TRBD2. With V trimmed by 5 bases and J by 5 bases, 7 bases remained unmatched. Germline V lookup: CDR1 SGHNT, CDR2 YENEEA. The CDR3 is 16 amino acids. CDR3 coding DNA: TGTGCCAGCAGCAGAACACTAGCGGGAGGACACAATGAGCAGTTCTTC. It translates to CASSRTLAGGHNEQFF.

This clonotype was seen only a few times. V and J are TRBV18 and TRBJ2-3; D call uncertain. CDR1 and CDR2 (germline): KGHSH, LQKENI. Trimming took off 0 bases at V and 0 bases at J, with 7 bases between the two ends. This CDR3 has 15 residues. CDR3 in DNA: TGTGCCAGCTCACCACCGTCGACAAGCACAGATACGCAGTATTTT. As protein: CASSPPSTSTDTQYF.

This clonotype was recorded many times. This chain links TRBV11-2 with TRBJ2-1; TRBD1 agrees at 9 bases. There are 16 residues in the CDR3. V lost 4 bases and J lost 1; bases outside the gene matches: 5. Per germline, CDR1 SGHAT and CDR2 FQNNGV. The CDR3 here is CASSYGQGWSYNEQFF. The CDR3 DNA reads as TGTGCCAGCAGCTACGGACAGGGGTGGTCCTACAATGAGCAGTTCTTC. The complete variable domain, with remaining parts taken from reference TRBV11-2 and TRBJ2-1, reads EAGVAQSPRYKIIEKRQSVAFWCNPISGHATLYWYQQILGQGPKLLIQFQNNGVVDDSQLPKDRFSAERLKGVDSTLKIQPAKLEDSAVYLCASSYGQGWSYNEQFFGPGTRLTVL.

The chain combines TRBV7-4 with TRBJ2-1; the D is unclear. Trimming left V 1 base short and J 9 bases short, with 7 bases between. The CDR3 is 12 amino acids. Looked up from germline, CDR1 is SGHVT and CDR2 is SQSDAQ. This CDR3 reads CASSLVPFEQFF. In DNA, the CDR3 is TGTGCCAGCAGCTTAGTGCCCTTTGAGCAGTTCTTC.

This clonotype occurred many times. This sequence joins TRBV7-2 and TRBJ2-7; a possible D gene is TRBD1 (5 bases). V was clipped by 5 bases and J by 5 bases, with 16 bases between them. This CDR3 contains 14 residues. Germline V lookup: CDR1 SGHTA, CDR2 FQGNSA. This CDR3 is CASSPTGLFHEQYV. CDR3 in DNA: TGTGCCAGCAGCCCAACAGGCCTTTTTCACGAGCAGTACGTC.

The chain is built from TRBV20-1 and TRBJ2-5; TRBD2 aligns across 8 bases. With V trimmed by 6 bases and J by 5 bases, 8 bases remained unmatched. CDR1 and CDR2 (germline): DFQATT, SNEGSKA (reference sequence). The CDR3 has 13 amino acids. For the CDR3, the DNA is TGCAGTGCCCCCTCGGGGGGGTGGGAGACCCAGTACTTC. Its translation: CSAPSGGWETQYF.

This clonotype was seen only a few times. The V call is TRBV5-1, the J call TRBJ2-5; TRBD1 matches at 9 bases. V lost 4 bases to trimming and J lost 9 bases; unmatched junction nucleotides: 13. Germline lookup yields CDR1 SGHRS and CDR2 YFSETQ. The CDR3 has 15 residues. Here the CDR3 reads CASSTTQQGALAQYF. The CDR3 nucleotides read TGCGCCAGCAGCACCACACAACAGGGGGCGCTGGCCCAGTACTTC.

This clonotype has at least ten counts. The chain uses TRBV7-2 and TRBJ1-3; TRBD1 matches 7 bases. The V segment lost 8 bases and the J segment 2 bases; nucleotides outside the gene matches: 9. CDR1 and CDR2 (germline): SGHTA, FQGNSA. The CDR3 is made up of 15 amino acids. The CDR3 here is CASGEYRGTGNTIYF. The CDR3 nucleotides are TGTGCCAGCGGAGAGTACAGGGGCACTGGAAACACCATATATTTT.

This clonotype showed up just a few times. The chain employs TRBV19 and TRBJ1-5, with TRBD1 identical over 7 bases. The CDR3 is 16 amino acids. From germline, CDR1 is LNHDA and CDR2 SQIVND (reference sequence). Unmatched junction bases numbered 12, after V lost 3 bases and J lost 7 bases. CDR3 coding DNA: TGTGCCAGTAGTATGGGTAGACAGGGTATAGTGCAGCCCCAGCATTTT. Encoded protein: CASSMGRQGIVQPQHF. The whole variable domain, filled in from reference TRBV19 and TRBJ1-5, reads DGGITQSPKYLFRKEGQNVTLSCEQNLNHDAMYWYRQDPGQGLRLIYYSQIVNDFQKGDIAEGYSVSREKKESFPLTVTSAQKNPTAFYLCASSMGRQGIVQPQHFGDGTRLSIL.

The chain is built from TRBV11-3 and TRBJ2-1; TRBD2 is a possible D gene (6 bases). Germline V gives CDR1 SGHNT, CDR2 YENEEA. This CDR3 contains 15 residues. The ends were cut back, 4 bases at V and 5 bases at J, with 15 bases in the middle. The CDR3 loop reads CASSWRVGTHNEQFF. The CDR3 DNA is TGTGCCAGCAGCTGGAGGGTGGGGACTCACAATGAGCAGTTCTTC.

V is TRBV4-1 and J is TRBJ2-1; D possibly corresponds to TRBD2 (5 bases). This CDR3 has 16 amino acids. The V and J ends lost 0 bases and 4 bases respectively, with 13 bases between them. In germline, CDR1 is MGHRA, CDR2 YSYEKL. CDR3 in DNA: TGCGCCAGCAGCCAAGAAGAAGCGGATTTTTACAATGAGCAGTTCTTC. Residues: CASSQEEADFYNEQFF.